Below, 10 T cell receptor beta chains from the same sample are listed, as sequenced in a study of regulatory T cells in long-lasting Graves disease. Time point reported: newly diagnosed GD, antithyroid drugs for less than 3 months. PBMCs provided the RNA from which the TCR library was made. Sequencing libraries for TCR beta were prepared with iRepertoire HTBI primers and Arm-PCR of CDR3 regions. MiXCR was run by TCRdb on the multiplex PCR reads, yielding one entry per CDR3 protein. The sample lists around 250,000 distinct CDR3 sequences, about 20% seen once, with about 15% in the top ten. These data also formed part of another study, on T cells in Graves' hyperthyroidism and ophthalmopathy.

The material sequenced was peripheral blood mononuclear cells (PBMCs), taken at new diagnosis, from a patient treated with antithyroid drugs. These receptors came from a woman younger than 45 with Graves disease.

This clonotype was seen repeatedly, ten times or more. The CDR3 reads CASSGQGSTNYGYTF. DNA of the CDR3: TGTGCCAGCAGCGGACAGGGGTCAACTAACTATGGCTACACCTTC. This chain uses TRBV9 with TRBJ1-2, with 8 bases aligning to TRBD1. In germline, CDR1 is SGDLS, CDR2 YYNGEE. This CDR3 is 15 amino acids long. V was pared by 3 bases and J by 0 bases, with 4 bases of the junction left unmatched.

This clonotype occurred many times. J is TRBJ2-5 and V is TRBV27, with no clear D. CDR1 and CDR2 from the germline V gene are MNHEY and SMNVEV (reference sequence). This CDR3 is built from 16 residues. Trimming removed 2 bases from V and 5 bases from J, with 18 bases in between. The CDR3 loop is CASSLVGAVGLETQYF. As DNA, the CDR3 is TGTGCCAGCAGTTTAGTAGGCGCGGTTGGTTTGGAGACCCAGTACTTC.

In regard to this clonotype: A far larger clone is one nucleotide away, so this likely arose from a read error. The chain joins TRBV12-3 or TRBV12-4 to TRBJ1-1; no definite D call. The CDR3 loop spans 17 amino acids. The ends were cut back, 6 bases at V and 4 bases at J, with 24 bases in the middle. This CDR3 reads CASSTTYYQEGSTEAFF. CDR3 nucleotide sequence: TGTGCCAGCAGCACAACCTACTACCAGGAAGGGAGCACTGAAGCTTTCTTT.

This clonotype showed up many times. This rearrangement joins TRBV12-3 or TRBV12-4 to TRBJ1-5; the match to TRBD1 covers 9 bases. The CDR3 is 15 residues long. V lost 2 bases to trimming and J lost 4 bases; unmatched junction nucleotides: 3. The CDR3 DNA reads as TGTGCCAGCAGTTTATCGACAGGGGGTAATCAGCCCCAGCATTTT. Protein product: CASSLSTGGNQPQHF.

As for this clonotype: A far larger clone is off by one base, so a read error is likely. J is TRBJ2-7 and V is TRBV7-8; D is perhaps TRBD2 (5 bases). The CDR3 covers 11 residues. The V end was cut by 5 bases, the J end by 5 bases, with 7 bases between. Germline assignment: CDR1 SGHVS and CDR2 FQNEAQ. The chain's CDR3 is CASSTGNEQYF. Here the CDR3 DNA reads TGTGCCAGCAGCACCGGGAACGAGCAGTACTTC.

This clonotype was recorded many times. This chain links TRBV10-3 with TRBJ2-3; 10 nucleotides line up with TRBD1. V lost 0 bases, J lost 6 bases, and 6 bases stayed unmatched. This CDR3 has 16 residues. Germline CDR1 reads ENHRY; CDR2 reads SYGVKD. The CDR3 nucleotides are TGTGCCATCAGTGAGTCCGGGACAGGGGCGACCGATACGCAGTATTTT. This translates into CAISESGTGATDTQYF.

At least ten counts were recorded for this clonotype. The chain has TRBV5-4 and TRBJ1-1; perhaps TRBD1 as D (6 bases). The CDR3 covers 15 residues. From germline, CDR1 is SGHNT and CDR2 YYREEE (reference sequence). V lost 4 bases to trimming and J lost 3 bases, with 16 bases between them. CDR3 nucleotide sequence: TGTGCCAGCAGCCATACAAACAGGGTTGACACTGAAGCTTTCTTT. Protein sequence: CASSHTNRVDTEAFF.

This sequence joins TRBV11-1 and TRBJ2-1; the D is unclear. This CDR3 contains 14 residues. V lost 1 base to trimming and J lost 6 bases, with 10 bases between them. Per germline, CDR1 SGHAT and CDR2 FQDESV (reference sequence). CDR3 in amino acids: CASSLGVGFNEQFF. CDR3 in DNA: TGTGCCAGCAGCTTAGGAGTCGGGTTCAATGAGCAGTTCTTC.

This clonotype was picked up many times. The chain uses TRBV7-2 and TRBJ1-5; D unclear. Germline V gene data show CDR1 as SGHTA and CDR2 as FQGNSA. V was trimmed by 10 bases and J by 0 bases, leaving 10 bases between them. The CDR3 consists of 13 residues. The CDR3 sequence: CAIQEDSNQPQHF. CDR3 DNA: TGTGCCATCCAAGAGGATAGCAATCAGCCCCAGCATTTT.

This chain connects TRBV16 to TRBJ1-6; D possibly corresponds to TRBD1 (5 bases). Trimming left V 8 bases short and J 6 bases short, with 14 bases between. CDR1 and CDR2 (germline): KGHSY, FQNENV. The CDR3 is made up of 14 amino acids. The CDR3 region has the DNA TGTGCCAGCGCTCATGACGGGGGTAATTCACCCCTCCACTTT. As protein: CASAHDGGNSPLHF.